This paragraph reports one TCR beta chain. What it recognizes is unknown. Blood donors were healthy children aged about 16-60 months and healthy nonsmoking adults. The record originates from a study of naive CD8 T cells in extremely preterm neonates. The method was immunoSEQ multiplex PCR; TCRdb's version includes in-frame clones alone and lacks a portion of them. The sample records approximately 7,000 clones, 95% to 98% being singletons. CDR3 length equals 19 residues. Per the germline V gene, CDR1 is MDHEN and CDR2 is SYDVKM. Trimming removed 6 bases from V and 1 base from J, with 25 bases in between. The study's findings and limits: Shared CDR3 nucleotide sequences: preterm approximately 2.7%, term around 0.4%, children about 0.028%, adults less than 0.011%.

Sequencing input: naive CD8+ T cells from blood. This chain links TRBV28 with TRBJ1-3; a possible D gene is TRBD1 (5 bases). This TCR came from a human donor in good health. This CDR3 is CASSDISGTPGPSGNTIYF. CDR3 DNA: TGTGCCAGCAGCGACATTTCCGGGACTCCTGGACCGTCTGGAAACACCATATATTTT.